This TCR beta chain came from a study of vaccination and CD4 T cells after COVID-19. Study-level background: Drawing of post-COVID samples took place a median 101 days after diagnosis (range 35 to 161). The cells were exposed to overlapping spike peptides originating from SARS-CoV-2, HCoV-NL63, HCoV-OC43 and HCoV-229E for stimulation.

Sequencing of cultured CD4+ T cell DNA used the Oncomine TCR Beta short-read assay. One entry per CDR3 protein results from TCRdb running MiXCR on the PCR reads. The profile shows around 15,000 distinct CDR3 sequences, approximately 70% of them singletons. The CDR3 contains 17 residues. V was shortened by 2 bases and J by 2 bases, with 17 bases between the two germline ends. Germline CDR1 is KGHDR and CDR2 is SFDVKD. Only a few counts were recorded for this clonotype. Its antigen is not identified. Sample treatment: roughly ten-day PBMC culture with coronavirus spike peptide pools or control peptides (ViraFEST assay).

The TCR originated in a human donor who had recovered from COVID-19. Input material: CD4+ T cells from blood, cultured in vitro. This chain joins TRBV24-1 and TRBJ2-5; D is uncertain. CDR3 DNA sequence: TGTGCCACCAGTGATTCCCGACTCCGTGTAAGACAAGAGACCCAGTACTTC. Amino acids: CATSDSRLRVRQETQYF.